In this sample, the clone carrying this TCR beta chain turned up many times. MiXCR was run by TCRdb on the RT-PCR reads, yielding one entry per CDR3 protein. The sample contains about 700,000 distinct CDR3 sequences, approximately 14% of which appear only once. The CDR3 totals 14 residues. V was clipped by 6 bases and J by 7 bases, with 16 bases between them. The TCR originated in a female donor in good health, serving as a healthy control. The rearrangement links TRBV12-3 or TRBV12-4 to TRBJ2-1; D might be TRBD2 (5 bases). The sequenced material came from memory CD4+ T cells from blood. CDR3 loop: CASRDAQGRNEQFF. DNA for the CDR3: TGTGCCAGCAGGGATGCGCAAGGGAGAAATGAGCAGTTCTTC.